This TCR beta chain was sequenced during a study of type 1 regulatory T cells. Overall study: This in vitro CD4 product, T-allo10, is enriched for Tr1 cells and alloantigen-specific. Study observations and caveats: Tr1 cells had a more restricted TCR repertoire than non-Tr1 cells.

Germline loops: CDR1 SSHAT, CDR2 FNYEAQ (reference sequence). After removal of 5 bases from V and 1 base from J, the junction contained 4 bases not matched to a gene. The CDR3 runs to 14 residues. In this sample, this clonotype turned up a few times. The antigen is undetermined. MiXCR, run by TCRdb on the reads, gives a single entry per CDR3 protein. The sample records tens of thousands of distinct CDR3 sequences, 62% being singletons. This chain joins TRBV7-7 and TRBJ2-5; 7 positions agree with TRBD1. The sequenced material came from cultured non-Tr1 T cells, either the whole culture or a sorted T cell fraction (not recorded which). This TCR was sampled from a human donor in good health. The DNA for the CDR3 is TGTGCCAGCAGCCCCCGGACAGGCCAAGAGACCCAGTACTTC. Amino acids: CASSPRTGQETQYF.